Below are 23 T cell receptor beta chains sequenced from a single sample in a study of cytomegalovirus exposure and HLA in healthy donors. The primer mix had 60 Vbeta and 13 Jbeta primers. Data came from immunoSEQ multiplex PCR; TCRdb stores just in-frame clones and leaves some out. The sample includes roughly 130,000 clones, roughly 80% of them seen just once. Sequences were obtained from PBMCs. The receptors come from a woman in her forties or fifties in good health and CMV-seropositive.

CDR3 in amino acids: CASSATGTATYEQYF. The CDR3 nucleotides read TGTGCCAGCAGCGCGACCGGGACAGCAACCTACGAGCAGTACTTC. This chain links TRBV7-9 with TRBJ2-7; 7 nucleotides line up with TRBD1. Germline values: CDR1 SEHNR, CDR2 FQNEAQ (reference sequence). Trimming took 5 bases from V and 2 from J; bases not matched to a gene: 9. This CDR3 has 15 amino acids.

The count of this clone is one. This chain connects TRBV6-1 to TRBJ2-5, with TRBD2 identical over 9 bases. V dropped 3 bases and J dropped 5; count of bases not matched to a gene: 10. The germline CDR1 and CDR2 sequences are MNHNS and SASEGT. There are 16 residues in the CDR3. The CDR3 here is CASSDAAGLALETQYF. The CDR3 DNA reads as TGTGCCAGCAGTGACGCCGCGGGACTAGCCCTTGAGACCCAGTACTTC.

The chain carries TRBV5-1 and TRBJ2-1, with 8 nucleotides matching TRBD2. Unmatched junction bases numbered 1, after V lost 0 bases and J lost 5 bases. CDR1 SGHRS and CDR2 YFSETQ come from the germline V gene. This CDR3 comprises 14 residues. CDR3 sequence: CASSLVAGNNEQFF. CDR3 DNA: TGCGCCAGCAGCTTGGTAGCGGGAAACAATGAGCAGTTCTTC.

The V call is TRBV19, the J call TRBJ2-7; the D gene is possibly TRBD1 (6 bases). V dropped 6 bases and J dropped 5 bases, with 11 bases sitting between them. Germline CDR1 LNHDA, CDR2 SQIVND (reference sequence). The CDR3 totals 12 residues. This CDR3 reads CASRGAGDEQYF. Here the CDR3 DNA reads TGTGCCAGTAGAGGGGCAGGGGACGAGCAGTACTTC.

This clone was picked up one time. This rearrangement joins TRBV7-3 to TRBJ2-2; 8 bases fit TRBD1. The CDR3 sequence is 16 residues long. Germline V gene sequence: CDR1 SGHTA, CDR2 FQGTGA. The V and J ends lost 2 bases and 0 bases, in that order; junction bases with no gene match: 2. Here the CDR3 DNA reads TGTGCCAGCAGCTTAGCAGGGGGCCCGAACACCGGGGAGCTGTTTTTT. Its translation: CASSLAGGPNTGELFF.

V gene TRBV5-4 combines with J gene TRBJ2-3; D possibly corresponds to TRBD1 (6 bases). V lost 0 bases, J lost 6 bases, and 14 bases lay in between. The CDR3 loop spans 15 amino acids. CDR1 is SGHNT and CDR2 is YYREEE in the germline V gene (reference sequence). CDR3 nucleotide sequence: TGTGCCAGCAGCTTGGGCCAGGGGAGAAGGGATACGCAGTATTTT. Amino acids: CASSLGQGRRDTQYF.

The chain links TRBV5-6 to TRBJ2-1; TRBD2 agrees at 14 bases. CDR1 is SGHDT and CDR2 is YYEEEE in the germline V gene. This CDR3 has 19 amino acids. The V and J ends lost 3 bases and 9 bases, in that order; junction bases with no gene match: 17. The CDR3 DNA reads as TGTGCCAGCAGCTCCCCGACTAGCGGGGGGGCTGGTACCCCGGGTGAGCAGTTCTTC. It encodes CASSSPTSGGAGTPGEQFF.

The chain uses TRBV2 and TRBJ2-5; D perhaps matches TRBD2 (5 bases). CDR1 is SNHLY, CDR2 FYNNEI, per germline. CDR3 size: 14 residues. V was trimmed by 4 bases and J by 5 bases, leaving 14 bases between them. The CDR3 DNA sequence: TGTGCCAGCAGTGGGACTCCTGCAAGCGAGACCCAGTACTTC. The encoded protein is CASSGTPASETQYF.

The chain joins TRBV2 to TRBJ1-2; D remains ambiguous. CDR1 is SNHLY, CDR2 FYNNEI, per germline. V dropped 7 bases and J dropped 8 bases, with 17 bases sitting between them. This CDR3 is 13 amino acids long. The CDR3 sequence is CASTSGVHLGYTF. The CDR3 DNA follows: TGTGCCAGCACCTCAGGCGTCCACCTGGGCTACACCTTC.

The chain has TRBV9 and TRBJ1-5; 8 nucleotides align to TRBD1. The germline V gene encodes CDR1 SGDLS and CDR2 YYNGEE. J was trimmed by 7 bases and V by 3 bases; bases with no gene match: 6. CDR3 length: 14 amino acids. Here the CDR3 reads CASSDGQGGQPQHF. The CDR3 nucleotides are TGTGCCAGCAGCGACGGACAGGGAGGCCAGCCCCAGCATTTT.

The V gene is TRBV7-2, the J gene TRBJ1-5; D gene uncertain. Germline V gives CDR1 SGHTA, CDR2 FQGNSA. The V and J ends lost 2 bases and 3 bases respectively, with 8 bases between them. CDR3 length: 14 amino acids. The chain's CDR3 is CASSLNRDNQPQHF. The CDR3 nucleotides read TGTGCCAGCAGCTTAAATAGAGACAATCAGCCCCAGCATTTT.

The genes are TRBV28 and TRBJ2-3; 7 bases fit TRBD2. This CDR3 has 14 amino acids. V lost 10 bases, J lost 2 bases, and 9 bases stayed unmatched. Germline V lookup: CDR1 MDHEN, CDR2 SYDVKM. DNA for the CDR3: TGTGCCACGCTCGGTGGGGGGGACACAGATACGCAGTATTTT. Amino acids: CATLGGGDTDTQYF.

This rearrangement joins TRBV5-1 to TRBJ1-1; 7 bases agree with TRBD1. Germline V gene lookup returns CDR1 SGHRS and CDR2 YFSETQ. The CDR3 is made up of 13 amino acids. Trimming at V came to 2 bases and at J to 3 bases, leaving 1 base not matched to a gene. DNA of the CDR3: TGCGCCAGCAGCTTTACAGGGGACACTGAAGCTTTCTTT. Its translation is CASSFTGDTEAFF.

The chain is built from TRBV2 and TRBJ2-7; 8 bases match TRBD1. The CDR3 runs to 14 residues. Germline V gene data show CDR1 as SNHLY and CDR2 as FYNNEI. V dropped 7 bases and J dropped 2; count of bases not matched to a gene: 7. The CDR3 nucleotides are TGTGCCAGCACTAACGACAGGGGTACCTACGAGCAGTACTTC. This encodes CASTNDRGTYEQYF.

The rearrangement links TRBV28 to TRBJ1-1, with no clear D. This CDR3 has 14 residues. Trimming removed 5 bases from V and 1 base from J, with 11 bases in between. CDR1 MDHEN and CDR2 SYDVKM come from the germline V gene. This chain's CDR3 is CASSLPPENTEAFF. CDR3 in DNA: TGTGCCAGCAGTCTTCCCCCAGAGAACACTGAAGCTTTCTTT.

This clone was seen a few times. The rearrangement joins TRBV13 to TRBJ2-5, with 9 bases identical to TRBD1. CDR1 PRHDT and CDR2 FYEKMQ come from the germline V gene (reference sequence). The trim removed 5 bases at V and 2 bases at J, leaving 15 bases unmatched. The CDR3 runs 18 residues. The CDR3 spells CASSKLGDREKEQETQYF. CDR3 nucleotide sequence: TGTGCCAGCAGCAAACTAGGGGACAGGGAAAAAGAGCAAGAGACCCAGTACTTC.

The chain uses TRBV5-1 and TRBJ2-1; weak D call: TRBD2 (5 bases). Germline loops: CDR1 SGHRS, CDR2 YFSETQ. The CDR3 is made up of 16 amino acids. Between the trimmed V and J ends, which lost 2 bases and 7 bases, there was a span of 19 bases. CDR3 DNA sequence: TGCGCCAGCAGCTTATTAACCACCCCGGGGATTAATGAGCAGTTCTTC. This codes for CASSLLTTPGINEQFF.

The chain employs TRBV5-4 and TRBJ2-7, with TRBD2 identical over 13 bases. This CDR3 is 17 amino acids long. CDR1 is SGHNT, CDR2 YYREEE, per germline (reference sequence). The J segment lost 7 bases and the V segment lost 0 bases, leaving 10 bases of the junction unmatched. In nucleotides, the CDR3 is TGTGCCAGCAGCTTGGGGGGGACTAGCGGGGCAGCCCAAGAGCAGTACTTC. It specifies CASSLGGTSGAAQEQYF.

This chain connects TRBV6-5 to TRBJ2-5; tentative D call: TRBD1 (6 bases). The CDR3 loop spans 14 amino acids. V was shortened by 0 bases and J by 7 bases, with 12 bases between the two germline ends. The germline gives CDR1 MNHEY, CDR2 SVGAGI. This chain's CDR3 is CASSYSGGVGTQYF. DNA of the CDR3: TGTGCCAGCAGTTACTCAGGGGGTGTGGGGACCCAGTACTTC.

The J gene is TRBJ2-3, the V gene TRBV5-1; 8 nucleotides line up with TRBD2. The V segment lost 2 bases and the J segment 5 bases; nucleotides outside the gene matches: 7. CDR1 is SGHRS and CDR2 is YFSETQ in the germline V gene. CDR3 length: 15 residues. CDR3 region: CASSFLGGAEDTQYF. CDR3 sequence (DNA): TGCGCCAGCAGCTTCCTCGGGGGGGCCGAAGATACGCAGTATTTT. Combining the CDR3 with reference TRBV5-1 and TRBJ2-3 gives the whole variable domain KAGVTQTPRYLIKTRGQQVTLSCSPISGHRSVSWYQQTPGQGLQFLFEYFSETQRNKGNFPGRFSGRQFSNSRSEMNVSTLELGDSALYLCASSFLGGAEDTQYFGPGTRLTVL.

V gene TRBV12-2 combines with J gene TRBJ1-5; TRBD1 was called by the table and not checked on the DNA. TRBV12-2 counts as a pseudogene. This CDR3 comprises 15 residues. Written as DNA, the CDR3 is TGTGCAAGTCGCGCATACAGGGGACCCAATCAGCCCCAGCATTTT. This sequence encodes CASRAYRGPNQPQHF.

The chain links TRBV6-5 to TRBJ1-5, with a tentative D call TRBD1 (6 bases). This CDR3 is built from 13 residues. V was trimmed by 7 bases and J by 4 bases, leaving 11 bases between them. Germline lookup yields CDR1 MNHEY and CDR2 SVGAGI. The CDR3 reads CASTRGLNQPQHF. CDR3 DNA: TGTGCCAGCACCAGGGGCCTAAATCAGCCCCAGCATTTT.

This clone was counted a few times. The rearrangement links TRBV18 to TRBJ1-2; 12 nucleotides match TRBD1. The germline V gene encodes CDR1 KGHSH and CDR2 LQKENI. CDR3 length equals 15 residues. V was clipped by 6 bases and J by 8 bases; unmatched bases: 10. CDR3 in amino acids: CASSKEGQGAQGYTF. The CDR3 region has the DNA TGTGCCAGCTCCAAGGAGGGACAGGGGGCGCAAGGCTACACCTTC.